These 29 T cell receptor beta chains originate from one sample sequenced in a study of yellow fever vaccine responses in identical twins. TCRdb reprocessed the RT-PCR reads with MiXCR, giving one entry per CDR3 protein. In the table there are thousands of distinct CDR3 sequences, approximately 82% of which are singletons. The sequencing here drew on T cells from blood (PBMCs), unsorted or a sorted subset (not recorded which), taken before or after yellow fever vaccination (not recorded which). These TCRs come from a woman between 18 and 30 years old who received the yellow fever vaccine.

The chain joins TRBV5-6 to TRBJ2-3; D gene uncertain. This CDR3 has 14 amino acids. Trimming stripped 0 bases from V and 0 bases from J, with 5 bases between. The V gene's germline CDR1 is SGHDT and CDR2 YYEEEE. The CDR3 protein is CASSLASSTDTQYF. The CDR3 bases are TGTGCCAGCAGCTTGGCGTCTAGCACAGATACGCAGTATTTT.

V and J are TRBV12-3 or TRBV12-4 and TRBJ2-7, with 9 bases matching TRBD1. This CDR3 has 14 residues. Trimming took 7 bases from V and 4 from J; bases not matched to a gene: 8. The CDR3 is CASTRDRDHYEQYF. In DNA, the CDR3 is TGTGCCAGCACCAGGGACAGGGATCATTACGAGCAGTACTTC.

This sequence joins TRBV7-2 and TRBJ2-7; D call uncertain. Trimming shortened V by 1 base and J by 0 bases, and 7 bases separated the two germline ends. The CDR3 is 14 amino acids. In germline, CDR1 is SGHTA, CDR2 FQGNSA. CDR3 protein: CASSLGQYSYEQYF. The CDR3 coding sequence is TGTGCCAGCAGCTTAGGCCAGTACTCCTACGAGCAGTACTTC.

This clonotype was seen a few times. This rearrangement joins TRBV5-6 to TRBJ1-5; D is unresolved. The CDR3 covers 12 residues. Trimming cost V 3 bases and J 4 bases, with 5 bases left between them. CDR1 is SGHDT and CDR2 is YYEEEE in the germline V gene. CDR3 DNA: TGTGCCAGCAGCTCGAAGAATCAGCCCCAGCATTTT. Translated, it gives CASSSKNQPQHF.

This chain uses TRBV4-1 with TRBJ2-1; 7 bases match TRBD2. With V trimmed by 0 bases and J by 13 bases, 9 bases remained unmatched. Germline V gene data show CDR1 as MGHRA and CDR2 as YSYEKL. This CDR3 contains 14 residues. DNA for the CDR3: TGCGCCAGCAGCCAAGATCTAGCGGCTGGGAGACAGTTCTTC. Protein: CASSQDLAAGRQFF.

The V and J genes are TRBV28 and TRBJ1-1; 9 positions match TRBD1. Per the germline V gene, CDR1 is MDHEN and CDR2 is SYDVKM. CDR3 length: 13 residues. After removal of 8 bases from V and 5 bases from J, the junction contained 6 bases not matched to a gene. The CDR3 loop is CASLDRGSTEAFF. In DNA form, the CDR3 reads TGTGCCAGCTTGGACAGGGGAAGTACTGAAGCTTTCTTT.

The rearrangement uses TRBV7-2 and TRBJ2-5; TRBD2 aligns across 10 bases. The CDR3 extends over 15 amino acids. In germline, CDR1 is SGHTA, CDR2 FQGNSA. The ends lost 6 bases at V and 9 bases at J; junction bases unmatched: 13. CDR3 protein: CASRLSGGASQSQYF. Written as DNA, the CDR3 is TGTGCCAGCAGACTGAGCGGGGGGGCCAGTCAGTCCCAGTACTTC.

As concerns this clonotype: The junction shows a germline mismatch at one end, possibly a read error. The J gene is TRBJ2-1, the V gene TRBV11-3; 7 bases line up with TRBD1. This CDR3 has 15 amino acids. Germline CDR1 is SGHNT and CDR2 is YENEEA. Written as DNA, the CDR3 is TGTGCTAGCAGCTATTACAGGGGTACCGACAATGAGCAGTTCTTC. Translated, it gives CASSYYRGTDNEQFF.

On this clonotype: The junction departs from the called germline gene at one end, perhaps through a read error. The chain joins TRBV6-2 or TRBV6-3 to TRBJ1-1; D unresolved. Germline V gene lookup returns CDR1 MNHEY and CDR2 SVGEGT. This CDR3 contains 14 residues. The CDR3 loop is CVSSYRTENTEAFF. In nucleotides, the CDR3 is TGTGTCAGCAGTTATCGTACAGAGAACACTGAAGCTTTCTTT.

The rearrangement joins TRBV11-2 to TRBJ2-3, with TRBD2 matching over 11 bases. This CDR3 has 17 residues. Germline V gene sequence: CDR1 SGHAT, CDR2 FQNNGV. The V and J ends lost 5 bases and 2 bases, in that order; junction bases with no gene match: 9. CDR3 coding DNA: TGTGCCAGCAGCGTCTCGGGACTAGCGGACCTCACAGATACGCAGTATTTT. Amino acids: CASSVSGLADLTDTQYF.

The genes are TRBV12-3 or TRBV12-4 and TRBJ2-7; D is possibly TRBD2 (5 bases). Trimming stripped 5 bases from V and 1 base from J, with 9 bases between. This CDR3 is built from 13 residues. CDR3 in amino acids: CASSPGISYEQYF. The CDR3 bases are TGTGCCAGCAGTCCGGGGATTTCCTACGAGCAGTACTTC.

The gene calls are TRBV18 and TRBJ2-1; TRBD1 matches at 7 bases. Losses at the gene ends were 6 bases for V and 6 bases for J; bases not matched to a gene: 5. In germline, CDR1 is KGHSH, CDR2 LQKENI. This CDR3 has 13 residues. The CDR3 DNA reads as TGTGCCAGCTCGACAGGGTTGGGCAATGAGCAGTTCTTC. It yields the protein CASSTGLGNEQFF.

J is TRBJ2-1 and V is TRBV11-1; D is possibly TRBD1 (6 bases). In germline, CDR1 is SGHAT, CDR2 FQDESV (reference sequence). The CDR3 consists of 17 residues. Trimming removed 1 base at V and 3 bases at J, with 16 bases between. The CDR3 bases are TGTGCCAGCAGCTTAGGGTTAATGGGACAAATCTACAATGAGCAGTTCTTC. This encodes CASSLGLMGQIYNEQFF.

DNA for the CDR3: TGTGCCAGCAGCCGGGACCCGTACCCCGACGGGGAGCTGTTTTTT. It is translated as CASSRDPYPDGELFF. The rearrangement joins TRBV3-1 to TRBJ2-2; TRBD1 or TRBD2 may be the D gene (5 bases each). In germline, CDR1 is LGHDT, CDR2 YNNKEL (reference sequence). With 4 bases removed from V and 7 bases from J, the gap between germline ends came to 16 bases. This CDR3 is 15 amino acids long.

The chain is built from TRBV29-1 and TRBJ2-1; the D gene is possibly TRBD2 (6 bases). Germline V lookup: CDR1 SQVTM, CDR2 ANQGSEA. V was pared by 2 bases and J by 8 bases, with 13 bases between. CDR3 length: 13 residues. The CDR3 coding sequence is TGCAGCGTTGAACCCGGGACTCCCCATGAGCAGTTCTTC. Its protein is CSVEPGTPHEQFF.

V and J are TRBV11-1 and TRBJ2-7; the D is unclear. V lost 5 bases and J lost 0, with 14 bases in between. The germline gives CDR1 SGHAT, CDR2 FQDESV (reference sequence). The CDR3 consists of 15 residues. The CDR3 region is CASSVSQSPSYEQYF. CDR3 sequence (DNA): TGTGCCAGCAGCGTCAGCCAAAGTCCCTCCTACGAGCAGTACTTC.

The chain carries TRBV20-1 and TRBJ2-5; the D is unclear. The V end was cut by 1 base, the J end by 2 bases, with 8 bases between. This CDR3 region has 13 residues. Germline V gene sequence: CDR1 DFQATT, CDR2 SNEGSKA (reference sequence). This chain's CDR3 is CSARVWQQETQYF. The DNA for the CDR3 is TGCAGTGCTAGAGTGTGGCAGCAAGAGACCCAGTACTTC.

The J gene is TRBJ2-1, the V gene TRBV2; TRBD1 matches at 7 bases. J gave up 7 bases and V 3 bases, and 6 bases lay outside the gene matches. The length of the CDR3 is 14 residues. Germline V gene sequence: CDR1 SNHLY, CDR2 FYNNEI. The CDR3 DNA reads as TGTGCCAGCAGTGAGGGTGGGACAGCGAATGAGCAGTTCTTC. It specifies CASSEGGTANEQFF.

This clonotype turned up a few times. This sequence joins TRBV6-4 and TRBJ2-7; 7 bases line up with TRBD1. The CDR3 spans 14 residues. Unmatched junction bases numbered 8, after V lost 8 bases and J lost 1 base. Germline assignment: CDR1 MRHNA and CDR2 SNTAGT. CDR3 residues: CASGDSLKSYEQYF. In nucleotides, the CDR3 is TGTGCCAGCGGGGACAGCCTCAAGTCCTACGAGCAGTACTTC.

The chain combines TRBV4-1 with TRBJ1-2; 10 nucleotides line up with TRBD1. Germline V lookup: CDR1 MGHRA, CDR2 YSYEKL. The V segment lost 5 bases and the J segment 4 bases; nucleotides outside the gene matches: 4. CDR3 size: 14 residues. The CDR3 region has the DNA TGCGCCAGCAGCACGACAGGGGGCGTCTATGGCTACACCTTC. Protein: CASSTTGGVYGYTF.

The V and J genes are TRBV12-3 or TRBV12-4 and TRBJ2-3, with TRBD2 matching 11 bases. CDR3 length: 16 residues. V lost 4 bases to trimming and J lost 1 base; unmatched junction nucleotides: 4. The DNA of the CDR3 is TGTGCCAGCAGTTCCTTGACTAGCGGGGGCACAGATACGCAGTATTTT. This sequence encodes CASSSLTSGGTDTQYF.

The chain is built from TRBV7-6 and TRBJ1-6; D remains ambiguous. V lost 0 bases to trimming and J lost 14 bases, with 17 bases between them. This CDR3 is built from 15 residues. Germline loops: CDR1 SGHVS, CDR2 FNYEAQ. The chain's CDR3 is CASSLAVSDRHSLHF. As DNA, the CDR3 is TGTGCCAGCAGCTTAGCGGTATCGGATCGGCACTCCCTCCACTTT.

The rearrangement joins TRBV29-1 to TRBJ2-1; D not resolved. Germline loops: CDR1 SQVTM, CDR2 ANQGSEA. Trimming took 8 bases from V and 2 from J, leaving 13 bases between them. The CDR3 runs 13 residues. CDR3: CSFVLATYNEQFF. CDR3 sequence (DNA): TGCAGCTTCGTTCTCGCAACCTACAATGAGCAGTTCTTC.

The V gene is TRBV28, the J gene TRBJ2-1, with 7 bases identical to TRBD1. The V and J ends lost 6 bases and 8 bases, in that order; junction bases with no gene match: 7. Per germline, CDR1 MDHEN and CDR2 SYDVKM. This CDR3 is 13 amino acids long. The CDR3 DNA sequence: TGTGCCAGCAGGCACAGGGGTTCTGATGAGCAGTTCTTC. Protein sequence: CASRHRGSDEQFF.

The V and J genes are TRBV24-1 and TRBJ2-2; D is perhaps TRBD1 or TRBD2 (5 bases each). The CDR3 is 15 amino acids. The germline V gene has CDR1 KGHDR and CDR2 SFDVKD. Between the trimmed V and J ends, which lost 0 bases and 3 bases, there was a span of 7 bases. CDR3 protein: CATSDLQGDTGELFF. The CDR3 DNA is TGTGCCACCAGTGATTTGCAGGGAGACACCGGGGAGCTGTTTTTT.

The chain links TRBV4-1 to TRBJ2-7, with D maybe TRBD1 (6 bases). From germline, CDR1 is MGHRA and CDR2 YSYEKL. Trimming cost V 2 bases and J 6 bases, with 11 bases left between them. This CDR3 spans 13 amino acids. CDR3 nucleotides: TGCGCCAGCAGCCAACCTTGGGGGCCCGAGCAGTACTTC. It codes for CASSQPWGPEQYF.

The V call is TRBV7-3, the J call TRBJ2-1; D is perhaps TRBD2 (5 bases). Trimming removed 5 bases at V and 4 bases at J, with 12 bases between. This CDR3 contains 14 residues. CDR1 and CDR2 from the germline V gene are SGHTA and FQGTGA. The CDR3 spells CASSLSDLYNEQFF. DNA of the CDR3: TGTGCCAGCAGCCTTTCGGACTTGTACAATGAGCAGTTCTTC.

The genes are TRBV29-1 and TRBJ2-5; 10 bases align to TRBD1. This CDR3 spans 13 amino acids. V trimming: 6 bases; J trimming: 3 bases; junction bases outside the gene matches: 4. Looked up from germline, CDR1 is SQVTM and CDR2 is ANQGSEA. CDR3 nucleotide sequence: TGCAGCGTAGACAGGGGGCTGGAAGAGACCCAGTACTTC. This translates into CSVDRGLEETQYF. Complete variable domain (other parts from reference TRBV29-1 and TRBJ2-5): SAVISQKPSRDICQRGTSLTIQCQVDSQVTMMFWYRQQPGQSLTLIATANQGSEATYESGFVIDKFPISRPNLTFSTLTVSNMSPEDSSIYLCSVDRGLEETQYFGPGTRLLVL.

The genes are TRBV24-1 and TRBJ2-1; 11 nucleotides align to TRBD1. This CDR3 region has 18 residues. The germline V gene has CDR1 KGHDR and CDR2 SFDVKD. V dropped 4 bases and J dropped 1; count of bases not matched to a gene: 8. In DNA, the CDR3 is TGTGCCACCAGTGAACCCGGACAGGGGGCGAGTTCCTACAATGAGCAGTTCTTC. Translated: CATSEPGQGASSYNEQFF.